This T cell receptor beta chain was obtained from a study of blood T cell repertoires in COVID-19. Study at large: Sites across the United States, Italy and Spain contributed samples from acute and convalescent COVID-19. In each case, the material was cDNA or gDNA derived from T cells, B-cell-depleted T cells, or PBMCs.

Source study methods: Amplification of reference gene primers was used by the study to estimate nucleated cell counts. TCRdb's table, derived via immunoSEQ multiplex PCR, lists solely in-frame clones and lacks some. V, J and clone size derive from that table, while D and trimming were established from the DNA sequence. The sample holds hundreds of thousands of clones; around 90% are singletons and the top ten take roughly 7%. The CDR3 is 12 amino acids. The V end was cut by 1 base, the J end by 7 bases, with 7 bases between. From germline, CDR1 is SGDLS and CDR2 YYNGEE. The sample comprised peripheral blood. The clonotype comes from a man aged 60 to 69 who had recovered from COVID-19. The rearrangement uses TRBV9 and TRBJ2-3, with a tentative D call TRBD1 (5 bases). The CDR3 bases are TGTGCCAGCAGCGTATCAGGGAATACGCAGTATTTT. It is translated as CASSVSGNTQYF. Combining the CDR3 with reference TRBV9 and TRBJ2-3 gives the whole variable domain DSGVTQTPKHLITATGQRVTLRCSPRSGDLSVYWYQQSLDQGLQFLIQYYNGEERAKGNILERFSAQQFPDLHSELNLSSLELGDSALYFCASSVSGNTQYFGPGTRLTVL.